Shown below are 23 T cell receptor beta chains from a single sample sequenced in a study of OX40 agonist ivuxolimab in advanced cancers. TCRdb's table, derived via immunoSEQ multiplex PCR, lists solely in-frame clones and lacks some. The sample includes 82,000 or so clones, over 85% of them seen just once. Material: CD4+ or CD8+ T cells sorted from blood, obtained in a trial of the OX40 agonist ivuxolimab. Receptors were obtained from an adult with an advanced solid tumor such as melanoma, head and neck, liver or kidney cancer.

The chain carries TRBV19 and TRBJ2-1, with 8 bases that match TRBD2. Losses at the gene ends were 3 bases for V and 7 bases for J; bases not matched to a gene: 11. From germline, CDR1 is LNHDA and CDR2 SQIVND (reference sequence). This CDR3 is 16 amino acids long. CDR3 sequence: CASSMGSGSPTNEQFF. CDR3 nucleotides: TGTGCCAGTAGTATGGGAAGCGGGAGCCCAACGAATGAGCAGTTCTTC.

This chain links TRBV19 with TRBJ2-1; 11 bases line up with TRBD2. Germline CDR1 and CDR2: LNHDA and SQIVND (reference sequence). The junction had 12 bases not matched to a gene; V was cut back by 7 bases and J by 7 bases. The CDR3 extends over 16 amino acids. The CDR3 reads CASTSSGRSGGNEQFF. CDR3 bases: TGTGCCAGTACCTCTAGCGGGAGGTCAGGGGGGAATGAGCAGTTCTTC.

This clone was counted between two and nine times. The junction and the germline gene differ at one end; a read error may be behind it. CDR3 DNA: TGCGCTCAGGGGGACAGGGCTGGCTACACCTTC. Its translation is CAQGDRAGYTF. The chain uses TRBV7-2 and TRBJ1-2, with TRBD1 identical over 9 bases. CDR1 and CDR2 (germline): SGHTA, FQGNSA. The CDR3 loop spans 11 amino acids.

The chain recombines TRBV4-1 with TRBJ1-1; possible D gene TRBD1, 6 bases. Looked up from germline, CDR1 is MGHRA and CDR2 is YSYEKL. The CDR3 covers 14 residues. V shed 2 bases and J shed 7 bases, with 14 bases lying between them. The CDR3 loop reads CASSQNPRGYEAFF. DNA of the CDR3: TGCGCCAGCAGCCAAAACCCAAGGGGGTATGAAGCTTTCTTT.

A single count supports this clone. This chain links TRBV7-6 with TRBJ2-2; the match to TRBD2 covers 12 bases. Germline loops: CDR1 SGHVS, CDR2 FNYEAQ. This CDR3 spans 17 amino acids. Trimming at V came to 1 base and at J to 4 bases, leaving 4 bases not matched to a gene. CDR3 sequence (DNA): TGTGCCAGCAGCTTAGTGGGGGGACTAGCGGGCACCGGGGAGCTGTTTTTT. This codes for CASSLVGGLAGTGELFF.

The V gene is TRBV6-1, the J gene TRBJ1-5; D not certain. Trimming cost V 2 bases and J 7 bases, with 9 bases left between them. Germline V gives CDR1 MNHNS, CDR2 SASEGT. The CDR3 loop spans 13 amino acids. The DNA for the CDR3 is TGTGCCAGCAGTGAACGTGAAGGGCAGCCCCAGCATTTT. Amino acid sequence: CASSEREGQPQHF.

This chain's CDR3 is CASSLTEGEQYF. The CDR3 DNA is TGCGCCAGCAGCCTAACGGAGGGCGAGCAGTACTTC. V and J are TRBV5-1 and TRBJ2-7, with TRBD2 as a possible D gene (6 bases). The length of the CDR3 is 12 residues. Germline V CDR1 and CDR2: SGHRS, YFSETQ. V dropped 4 bases and J dropped 6 bases, with 11 bases sitting between them.

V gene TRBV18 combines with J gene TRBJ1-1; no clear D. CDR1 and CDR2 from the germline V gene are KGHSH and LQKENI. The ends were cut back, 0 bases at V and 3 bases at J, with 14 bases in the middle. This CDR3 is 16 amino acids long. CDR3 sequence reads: CASSPPNGNIDTEAFF. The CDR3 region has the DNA TGTGCCAGCTCACCACCAAATGGTAATATCGACACTGAAGCTTTCTTT. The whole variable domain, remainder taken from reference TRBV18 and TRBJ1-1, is NAGVMQNPRHLVRRRGQEARLRCSPMKGHSHVYWYRQLPEEGLKFMVYLQKENIIDESGMPKERFSAEFPKEGPSILRIQQVVRGDSAAYFCASSPPNGNIDTEAFFGQGTRLTVV.

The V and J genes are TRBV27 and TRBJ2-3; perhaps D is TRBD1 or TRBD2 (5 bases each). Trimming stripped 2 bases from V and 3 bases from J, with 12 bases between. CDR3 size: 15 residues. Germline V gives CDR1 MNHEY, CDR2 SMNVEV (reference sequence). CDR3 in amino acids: CASSLGGVGTDTQYF. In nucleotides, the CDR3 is TGTGCCAGCAGTTTAGGGGGAGTCGGTACAGATACGCAGTATTTT.

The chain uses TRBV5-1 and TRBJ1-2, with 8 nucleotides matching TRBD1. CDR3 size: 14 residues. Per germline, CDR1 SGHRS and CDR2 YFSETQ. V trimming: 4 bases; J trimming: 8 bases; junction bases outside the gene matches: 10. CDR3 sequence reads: CASSRATGGEGYTF. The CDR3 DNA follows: TGCGCCAGCAGCCGCGCCACAGGGGGAGAGGGCTACACCTTC. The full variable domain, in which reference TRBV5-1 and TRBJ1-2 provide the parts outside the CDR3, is KAGVTQTPRYLIKTRGQQVTLSCSPISGHRSVSWYQQTPGQGLQFLFEYFSETQRNKGNFPGRFSGRQFSNSRSEMNVSTLELGDSALYLCASSRATGGEGYTFGSGTRLTVV.

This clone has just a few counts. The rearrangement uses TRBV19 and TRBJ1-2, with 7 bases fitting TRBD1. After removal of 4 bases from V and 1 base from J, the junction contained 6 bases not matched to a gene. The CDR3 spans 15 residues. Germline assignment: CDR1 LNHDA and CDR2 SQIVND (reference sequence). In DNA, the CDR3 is TGTGCCAGTAGTACGGGACAGACCTTTAACTATGGCTACACCTTC. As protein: CASSTGQTFNYGYTF.

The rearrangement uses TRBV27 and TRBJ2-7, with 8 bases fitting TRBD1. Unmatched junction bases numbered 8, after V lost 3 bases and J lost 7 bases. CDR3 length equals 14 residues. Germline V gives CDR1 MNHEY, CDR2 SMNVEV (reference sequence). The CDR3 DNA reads TGTGCCAGCAGTTTCGGACAGGGTGTTTGGGAGCAGTACTTC. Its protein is CASSFGQGVWEQYF.

The CDR3 nucleotides read TGTGCCAGCAGCATACAGGGAGCAGAGACCCAGTACTTC. It codes for CASSIQGAETQYF. The rearrangement links TRBV7-3 to TRBJ2-5; a weak D match, TRBD1 (6 bases). This CDR3 is built from 13 residues. Deletions cut 5 bases from V and 4 bases from J, with 11 bases between. Germline assignment: CDR1 SGHTA and CDR2 FQGTGA.

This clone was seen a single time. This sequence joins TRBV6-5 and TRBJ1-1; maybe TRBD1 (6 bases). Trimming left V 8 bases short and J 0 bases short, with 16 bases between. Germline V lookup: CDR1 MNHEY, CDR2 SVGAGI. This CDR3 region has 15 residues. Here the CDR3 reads CASLGGGGMNTEAFF. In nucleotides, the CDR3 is TGTGCCAGCCTTGGGGGCGGGGGCATGAACACTGAAGCTTTCTTT.

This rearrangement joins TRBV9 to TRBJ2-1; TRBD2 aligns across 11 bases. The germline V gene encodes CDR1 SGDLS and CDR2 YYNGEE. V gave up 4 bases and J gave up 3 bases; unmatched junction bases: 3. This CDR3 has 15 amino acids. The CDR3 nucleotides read TGTGCCAGCAGCCCACTAGCGGGAGACTACAATGAGCAGTTCTTC. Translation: CASSPLAGDYNEQFF. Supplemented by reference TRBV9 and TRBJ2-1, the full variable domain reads DSGVTQTPKHLITATGQRVTLRCSPRSGDLSVYWYQQSLDQGLQFLIQYYNGEERAKGNILERFSAQQFPDLHSELNLSSLELGDSALYFCASSPLAGDYNEQFFGPGTRLTVL.

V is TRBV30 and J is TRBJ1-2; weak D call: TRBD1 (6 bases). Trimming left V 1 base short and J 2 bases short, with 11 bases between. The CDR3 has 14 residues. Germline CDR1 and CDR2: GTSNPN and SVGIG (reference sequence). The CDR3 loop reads CAWSGRGANYGYTF. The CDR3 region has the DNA TGTGCCTGGAGTGGCAGGGGAGCGAACTATGGCTACACCTTC.

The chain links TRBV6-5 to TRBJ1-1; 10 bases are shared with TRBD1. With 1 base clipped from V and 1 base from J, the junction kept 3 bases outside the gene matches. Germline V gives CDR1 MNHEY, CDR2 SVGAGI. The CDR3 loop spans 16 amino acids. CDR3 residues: CASSYFDRGPNTEAFF. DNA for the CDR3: TGTGCCAGCAGTTACTTTGACAGGGGGCCGAACACTGAAGCTTTCTTT.

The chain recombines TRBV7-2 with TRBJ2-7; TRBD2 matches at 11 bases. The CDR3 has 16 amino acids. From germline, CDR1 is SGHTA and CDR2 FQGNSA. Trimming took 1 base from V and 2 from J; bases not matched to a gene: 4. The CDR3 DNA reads TGTGCCAGCAGCTTAGAGGGGACTAGCGGTACCTACGAGCAGTACTTC. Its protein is CASSLEGTSGTYEQYF.

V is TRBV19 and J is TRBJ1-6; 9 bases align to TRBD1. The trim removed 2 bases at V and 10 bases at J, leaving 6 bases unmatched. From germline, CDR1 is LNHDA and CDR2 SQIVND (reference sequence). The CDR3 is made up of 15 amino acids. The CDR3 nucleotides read TGTGCCAGTAGTATAAGGACAGGGGATCGATCACCCCTCCACTTT. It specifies CASSIRTGDRSPLHF.

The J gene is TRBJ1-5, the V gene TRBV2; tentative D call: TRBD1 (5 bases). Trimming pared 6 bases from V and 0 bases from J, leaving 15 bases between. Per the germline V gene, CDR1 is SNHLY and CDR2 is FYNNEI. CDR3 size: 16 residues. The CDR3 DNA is TGTGCCAGCAGGGGACGGTCATTCGATAGCAATCAGCCCCAGCATTTT. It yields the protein CASRGRSFDSNQPQHF.

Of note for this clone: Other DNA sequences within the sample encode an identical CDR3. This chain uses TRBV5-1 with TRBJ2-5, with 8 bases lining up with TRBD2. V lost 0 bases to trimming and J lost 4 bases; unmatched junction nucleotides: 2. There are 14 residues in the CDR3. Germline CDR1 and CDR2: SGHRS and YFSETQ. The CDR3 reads CASSLGLAGETQYF. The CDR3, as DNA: TGCGCCAGCAGCTTGGGGCTAGCGGGAGAGACCCAGTACTTC.

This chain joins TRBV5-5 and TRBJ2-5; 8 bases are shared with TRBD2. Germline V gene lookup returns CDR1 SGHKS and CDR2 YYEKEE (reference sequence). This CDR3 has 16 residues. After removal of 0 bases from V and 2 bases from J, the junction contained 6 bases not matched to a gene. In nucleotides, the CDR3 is TGTGCCAGCAGCTTGGCTATGGCGGGAGGTCAAGAGACCCAGTACTTC. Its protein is CASSLAMAGGQETQYF. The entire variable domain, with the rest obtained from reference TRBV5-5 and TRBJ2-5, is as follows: DAGVTQSPTHLIKTRGQQVTLRCSPISGHKSVSWYQQVLGQGPQFIFQYYEKEERGRGNFPDRFSARQFPNYSSELNVNALLLGDSALYLCASSLAMAGGQETQYFGPGTRLLVL.

CDR3 sequence: CASSIVGSETQYF. In DNA form, the CDR3 reads TGTGCCAGCAGCATAGTCGGGTCAGAGACCCAGTACTTC. This rearrangement joins TRBV11-2 to TRBJ2-5; no firm D call. This CDR3 region has 13 residues. The V end lost 5 bases, the J end lost 4 bases, and 11 bases lay between the germline ends. From germline, CDR1 is SGHAT and CDR2 FQNNGV.